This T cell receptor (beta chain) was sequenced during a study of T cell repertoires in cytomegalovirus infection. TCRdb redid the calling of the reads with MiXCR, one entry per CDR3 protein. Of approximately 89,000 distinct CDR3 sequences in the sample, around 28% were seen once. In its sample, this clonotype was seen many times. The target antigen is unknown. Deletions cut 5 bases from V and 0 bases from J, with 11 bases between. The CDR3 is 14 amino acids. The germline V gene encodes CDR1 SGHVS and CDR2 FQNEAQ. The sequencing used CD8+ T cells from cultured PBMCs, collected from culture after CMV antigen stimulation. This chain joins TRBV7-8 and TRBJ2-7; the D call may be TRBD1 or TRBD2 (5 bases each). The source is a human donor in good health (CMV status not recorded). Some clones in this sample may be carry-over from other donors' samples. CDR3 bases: TGTGCCAGCAGCCCCCGGGACGGCTCCTACGAGCAGTACTTC. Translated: CASSPRDGSYEQYF.